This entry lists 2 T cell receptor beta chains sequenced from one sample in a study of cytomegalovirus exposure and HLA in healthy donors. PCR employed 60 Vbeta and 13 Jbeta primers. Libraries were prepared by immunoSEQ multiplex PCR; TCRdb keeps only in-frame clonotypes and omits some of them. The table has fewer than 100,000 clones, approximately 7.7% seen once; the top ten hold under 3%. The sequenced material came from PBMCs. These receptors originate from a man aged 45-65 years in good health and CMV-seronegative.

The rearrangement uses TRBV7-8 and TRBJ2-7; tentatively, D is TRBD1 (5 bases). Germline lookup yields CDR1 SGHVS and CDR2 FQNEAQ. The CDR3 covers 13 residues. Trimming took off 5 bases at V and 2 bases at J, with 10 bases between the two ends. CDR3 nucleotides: TGTGCCAGCAGCAAGGGGTTAACCTACGAGCAGTACTTC. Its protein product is CASSKGLTYEQYF.

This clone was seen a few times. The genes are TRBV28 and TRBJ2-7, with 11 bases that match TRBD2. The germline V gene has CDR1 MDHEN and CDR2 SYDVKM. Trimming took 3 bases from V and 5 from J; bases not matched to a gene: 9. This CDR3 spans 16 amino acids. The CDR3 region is CASSFQSASGRNEQYF. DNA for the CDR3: TGTGCCAGCAGTTTTCAATCGGCTAGCGGGAGGAACGAGCAGTACTTC.